Listed below are T cell receptor beta chains from one sample, sequenced in a study of CD8+ T cells in alopecia areata. Only in-frame clones appear in the TCRdb table, and some are missing; sequencing was by immunoSEQ multiplex PCR. This table holds some 130,000 clones, around 50% found once. The sample was CD4+ T cells sorted from blood, taken at week 0. The receptors here all came from a human donor with alopecia areata. The CDR3 runs from the conserved cysteine through the conserved F or W. The order of the fields is CDR3 DNA, CDR3 protein, J gene, D gene, V gene, clone size. A D gene is named only where the DNA matches it firmly. Where a row states a size, it is once, few, many or the class of an expanded clone; other rows omit it.

CDR3 DNA: TGTGCCAGCCAAAGGGACAGGGGGACTTCTAACTATGGCTACACCTTC; CDR3 protein: CASQRDRGTSNYGYTF; J gene: TRBJ1-2; D gene: TRBD1; V gene: TRBV19; clone size: -
CDR3 DNA: TGTGCCAGCAGCCTGATCGGACAGTCCTACGAGCAGTACTTC; CDR3 protein: CASSLIGQSYEQYF; J gene: TRBJ2-7; D gene: -; V gene: TRBV28; clone size: -
CDR3 DNA: TGTGCCAGCAGCTTCCGTGCCGAGCAGTACTTC; CDR3 protein: CASSFRAEQYF; J gene: TRBJ2-7; D gene: -; V gene: TRBV13; clone size: few
CDR3 DNA: TGTGCCAGCAGTTTATCGGGCAGGGGCAACGAGCAGTACTTC; CDR3 protein: CASSLSGRGNEQYF; J gene: TRBJ2-7; D gene: -; V gene: TRBV27; clone size: -
CDR3 DNA: TGTGCCAGCAGCTTGGACAGGGGTAGTCGGGGGGCCAACGTCCTGACTTTC; CDR3 protein: CASSLDRGSRGANVLTF; J gene: TRBJ2-6; D gene: TRBD1; V gene: TRBV5-4; clone size: -
CDR3 DNA: TGCGCCAGCAGCCAAGAGGGCAGGGCTTACGAGCAGTACTTC; CDR3 protein: CASSQEGRAYEQYF; J gene: TRBJ2-7; D gene: -; V gene: TRBV4-3; clone size: -
CDR3 DNA: TGTGCCAGCAGCTTAACGGGCTCTATCTACGAGCAGTACTTC; CDR3 protein: CASSLTGSIYEQYF; J gene: TRBJ2-7; D gene: -; V gene: TRBV7-2; clone size: -
CDR3 DNA: TGTGCCAGCAGCGTATTACAGGGACAGGGGGCGAGGGAGCAGTACTTC; CDR3 protein: CASSVLQGQGAREQYF; J gene: TRBJ2-7; D gene: TRBD1; V gene: TRBV9; clone size: -
CDR3 DNA: TGTGCCATCACCGCTATGACTAGTCGGGGAGAGCAGTTCTTC; CDR3 protein: CAITAMTSRGEQFF; J gene: TRBJ2-1; D gene: -; V gene: TRBV10-3; clone size: -
CDR3 DNA: TGCGCCAGCAGCTCGGAGTGGGGCACTGAAGCTTTCTTT; CDR3 protein: CASSSEWGTEAFF; J gene: TRBJ1-1; D gene: -; V gene: TRBV5-1; clone size: -
CDR3 DNA: TGTGCCACCAGCATTTGGGCAGAAGAGACCCAGTACTTC; CDR3 protein: CATSIWAEETQYF; J gene: TRBJ2-5; D gene: -; V gene: TRBV15; clone size: -
CDR3 DNA: TGTGCCAGTAGTAGTCAGGTAGCGGATGGGGACGAGCAGTACTTC; CDR3 protein: CASSSQVADGDEQYF; J gene: TRBJ2-7; D gene: -; V gene: TRBV19; clone size: few
CDR3 DNA: TGTGCCAGCAGCGTAGGGGGCGGGAAGGACAATGAGCAGTTCTTC; CDR3 protein: CASSVGGGKDNEQFF; J gene: TRBJ2-1; D gene: -; V gene: TRBV9; clone size: -
CDR3 DNA: TGCAGCGGCCACTTAGGGGGAGAGACCCAGTACTTC; CDR3 protein: CSGHLGGETQYF; J gene: TRBJ2-5; D gene: -; V gene: TRBV29-1; clone size: few
CDR3 DNA: TGTGCCAGTAGTGCCGGGCTGAACACTGAAGCTTTCTTT; CDR3 protein: CASSAGLNTEAFF; J gene: TRBJ1-1; D gene: -; V gene: TRBV19; clone size: few
CDR3 DNA: TGTGCCAGCAGAAGACAAGGTTCGGGTTACACCGGGGAGCTGTTTTTT; CDR3 protein: CASRRQGSGYTGELFF; J gene: TRBJ2-2; D gene: -; V gene: TRBV28; clone size: -
CDR3 DNA: TGCGCCAGCAAAGGAGGGGGCATGAACACTGAAGCTTTCTTT; CDR3 protein: CASKGGGMNTEAFF; J gene: TRBJ1-1; D gene: TRBD1; V gene: TRBV5-1; clone size: -
CDR3 DNA: TGTGCCAGCAGTTTTTCACTAGCGGGCTTAACCTACGAGCAGTACTTC; CDR3 protein: CASSFSLAGLTYEQYF; J gene: TRBJ2-7; D gene: TRBD2; V gene: TRBV28; clone size: -
CDR3 DNA: TGTGCCAGCAGCCAAGTTGCTAGCGGGGAGTACGAGCAGTACTTC; CDR3 protein: CASSQVASGEYEQYF; J gene: TRBJ2-7; D gene: TRBD2; V gene: TRBV4-2; clone size: once
CDR3 DNA: TGTGCCGGGCGCAGGACAGCAAATGAAAAACTGTTTTTT; CDR3 protein: CAGRRTANEKLFF; J gene: TRBJ1-4; D gene: -; V gene: TRBV6-1; clone size: few
CDR3 DNA: TGTGCCAGCAGTGAAGGTAGAGGCAGCTACGAGCAGTACTTC; CDR3 protein: CASSEGRGSYEQYF; J gene: TRBJ2-7; D gene: -; V gene: TRBV25-1; clone size: -
CDR3 DNA: TGTGCCAGCAGCCCGGACCGGGACACCAATCAGCCCCAGCATTTT; CDR3 protein: CASSPDRDTNQPQHF; J gene: TRBJ1-5; D gene: -; V gene: TRBV7-9; clone size: -
CDR3 DNA: TGTGCCAGCAGCCCCCAGGCGGGGGGGGGCACAGATACGCAGTATTTT; CDR3 protein: CASSPQAGGGTDTQYF; J gene: TRBJ2-3; D gene: TRBD2; V gene: TRBV9; clone size: few
CDR3 DNA: TGTGCCAGCAGCTTACGGGGGGACATGAACACTGAAGCTTTCTTT; CDR3 protein: CASSLRGDMNTEAFF; J gene: TRBJ1-1; D gene: -; V gene: TRBV7-3; clone size: few
CDR3 DNA: TGTGCCAGCTCACCACTCTCCGGGAGTGTCAGCACAGATACGCAGTATTTT; CDR3 protein: CASSPLSGSVSTDTQYF; J gene: TRBJ2-3; D gene: -; V gene: TRBV18; clone size: -
CDR3 DNA: TGTGCCAGCAGCTCCTCTTTCGGAAATTCACCCCTCCACTTT; CDR3 protein: CASSSSFGNSPLHF; J gene: TRBJ1-6; D gene: -; V gene: TRBV7-2; clone size: -
CDR3 DNA: TGTGCCAGCAGTAGAGGGAACCCTAACTATGGCTACACCTTC; CDR3 protein: CASSRGNPNYGYTF; J gene: TRBJ1-2; D gene: -; V gene: TRBV25-1; clone size: -
CDR3 DNA: TGTGCCAGCAGTTACTTTTACCCGGGACAGCCCCAGCATTTT; CDR3 protein: CASSYFYPGQPQHF; J gene: TRBJ1-5; D gene: -; V gene: TRBV6-5; clone size: -
CDR3 DNA: TGTGCCAGCAGCGTATATACCAGCGGTGGCTACACCTTC; CDR3 protein: CASSVYTSGGYTF; J gene: TRBJ1-2; D gene: -; V gene: TRBV9; clone size: -
CDR3 DNA: TGTGCCAGTAGTGGCCGAACGGGACACTTAAATCAGCCCCAGCATTTT; CDR3 protein: CASSGRTGHLNQPQHF; J gene: TRBJ1-5; D gene: -; V gene: TRBV19; clone size: -
CDR3 DNA: TGTGCCTGGTCGGGGACAGCATTCTTAGAGACCCAGTACTTC; CDR3 protein: CAWSGTAFLETQYF; J gene: TRBJ2-5; D gene: TRBD1; V gene: TRBV30; clone size: -
CDR3 DNA: TGTGCCAGCAGCCAGACCGAGGATGAGCAGTTCTTC; CDR3 protein: CASSQTEDEQFF; J gene: TRBJ2-1; D gene: -; V gene: TRBV4-2; clone size: -
CDR3 DNA: TGCGCCAGCAGCCAGCAGGGAGCCAAAAACATTCAGTACTTC; CDR3 protein: CASSQQGAKNIQYF; J gene: TRBJ2-4; D gene: -; V gene: TRBV4-1; clone size: once
CDR3 DNA: TGTGCCAGCAGTGCCGGGGGGTGGAACCCCTACAATGAGCAGTTCTTC; CDR3 protein: CASSAGGWNPYNEQFF; J gene: TRBJ2-1; D gene: TRBD2; V gene: TRBV6-1; clone size: few
CDR3 DNA: TGCGCCAGCAGCCGGGAGGGTGGCACTGAAGCTTTCTTT; CDR3 protein: CASSREGGTEAFF; J gene: TRBJ1-1; D gene: -; V gene: TRBV4-3; clone size: -
CDR3 DNA: TGTGCCAGTAGTATAGCAGGTAGCCAAGAGACCCAGTACTTC; CDR3 protein: CASSIAGSQETQYF; J gene: TRBJ2-5; D gene: -; V gene: TRBV19; clone size: -
CDR3 DNA: TGCAGCGTTGAGTCCGGGGGGCGGCAGGAGACCCAGTACTTC; CDR3 protein: CSVESGGRQETQYF; J gene: TRBJ2-5; D gene: -; V gene: TRBV29-1; clone size: -
CDR3 DNA: TGCAGCGTGACTAGCGGGAGGACCTACGAGCAGTACTTC; CDR3 protein: CSVTSGRTYEQYF; J gene: TRBJ2-7; D gene: TRBD2; V gene: TRBV29-1; clone size: -
CDR3 DNA: TGTGCCAGCAGCCCAACTACGGAGGGTAACATTCAGTACTTC; CDR3 protein: CASSPTTEGNIQYF; J gene: TRBJ2-4; D gene: -; V gene: TRBV7-3; clone size: few
CDR3 DNA: TGTGCCAGCAGCTTAGGGACCCTTTCTGGTGGCTACACCTTC; CDR3 protein: CASSLGTLSGGYTF; J gene: TRBJ1-2; D gene: -; V gene: TRBV7-8; clone size: -
CDR3 DNA: TGTGCCAGCAGCATAGGGACAGCAACCTACGAGCAGTACTTC; CDR3 protein: CASSIGTATYEQYF; J gene: TRBJ2-7; D gene: TRBD1; V gene: TRBV9; clone size: few